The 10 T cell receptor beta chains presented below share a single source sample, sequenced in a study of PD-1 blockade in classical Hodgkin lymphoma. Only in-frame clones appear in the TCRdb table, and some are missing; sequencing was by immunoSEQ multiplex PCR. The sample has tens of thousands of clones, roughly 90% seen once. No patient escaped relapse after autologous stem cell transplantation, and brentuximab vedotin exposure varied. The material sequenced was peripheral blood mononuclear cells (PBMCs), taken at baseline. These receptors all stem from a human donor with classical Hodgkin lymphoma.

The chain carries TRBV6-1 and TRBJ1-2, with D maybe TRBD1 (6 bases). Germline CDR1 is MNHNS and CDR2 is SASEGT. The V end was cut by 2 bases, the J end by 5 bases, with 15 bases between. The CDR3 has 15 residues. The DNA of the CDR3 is TGTGCCAGCAGTGAATATAGATTGGACAGTTATGGCTACACCTTC. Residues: CASSEYRLDSYGYTF.

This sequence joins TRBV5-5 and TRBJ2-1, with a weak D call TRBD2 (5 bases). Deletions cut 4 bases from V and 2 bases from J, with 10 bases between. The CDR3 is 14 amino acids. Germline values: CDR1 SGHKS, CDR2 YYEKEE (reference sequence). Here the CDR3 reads CASSADYPYNEQFF. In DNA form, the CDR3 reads TGTGCCAGCAGCGCTGACTACCCCTACAATGAGCAGTTCTTC.

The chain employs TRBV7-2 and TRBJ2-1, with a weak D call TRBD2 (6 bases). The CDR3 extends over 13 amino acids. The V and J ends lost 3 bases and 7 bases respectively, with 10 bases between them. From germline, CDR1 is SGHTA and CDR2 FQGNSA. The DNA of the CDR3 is TGTGCCAGCAGCTTTAGGAGGGCGAATGAGCAGTTCTTC. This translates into CASSFRRANEQFF.

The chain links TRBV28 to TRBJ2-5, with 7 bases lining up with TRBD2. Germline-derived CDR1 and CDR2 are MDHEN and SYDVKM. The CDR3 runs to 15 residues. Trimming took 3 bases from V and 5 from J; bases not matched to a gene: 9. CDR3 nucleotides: TGTGCCAGCAGTTTCAGCGGGACTATGGAGGAGACCCAGTACTTC. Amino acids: CASSFSGTMEETQYF.

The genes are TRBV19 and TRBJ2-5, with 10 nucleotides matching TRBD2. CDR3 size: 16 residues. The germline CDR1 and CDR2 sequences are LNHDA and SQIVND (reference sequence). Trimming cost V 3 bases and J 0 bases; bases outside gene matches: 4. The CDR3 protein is CASSIVSGGYQETQYF. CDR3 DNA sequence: TGTGCCAGTAGTATCGTTAGCGGGGGGTACCAAGAGACCCAGTACTTC.

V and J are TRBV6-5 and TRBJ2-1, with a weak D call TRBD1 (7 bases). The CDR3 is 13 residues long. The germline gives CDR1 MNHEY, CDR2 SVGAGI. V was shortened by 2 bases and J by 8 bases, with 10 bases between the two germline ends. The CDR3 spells CASSYPRGDEQFF. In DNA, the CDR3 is TGTGCCAGCAGTTACCCCAGGGGGGATGAGCAGTTCTTC.

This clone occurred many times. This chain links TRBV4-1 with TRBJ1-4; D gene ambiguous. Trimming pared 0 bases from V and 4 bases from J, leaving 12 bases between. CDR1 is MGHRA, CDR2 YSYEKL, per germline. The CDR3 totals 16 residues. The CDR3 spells CASSQDHNSFNEKLFF. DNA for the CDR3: TGCGCCAGCAGCCAAGATCATAACAGCTTTAATGAAAAACTGTTTTTT.

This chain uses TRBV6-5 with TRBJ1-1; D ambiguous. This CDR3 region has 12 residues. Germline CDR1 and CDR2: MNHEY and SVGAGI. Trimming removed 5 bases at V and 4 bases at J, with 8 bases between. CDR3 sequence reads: CASSEGGTEAFF. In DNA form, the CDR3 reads TGTGCCAGCAGTGAGGGAGGCACTGAAGCTTTCTTT.

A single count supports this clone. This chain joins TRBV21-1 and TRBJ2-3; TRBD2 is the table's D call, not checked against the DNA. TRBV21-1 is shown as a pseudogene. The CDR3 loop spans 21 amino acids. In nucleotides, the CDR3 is TGTGCCAGCAGCAAAGAGGGATCCCCGGGACTAGCGGGACCTAGCACAGATACGCAGTATTTT. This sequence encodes CASSKEGSPGLAGPSTDTQYF.

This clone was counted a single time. CDR3 bases: TGTGCCAGCAGAGACAGGGAGGCGAATTTGAACACTGAAGCTTTCTTT. Translated, it gives CASRDREANLNTEAFF. The chain has TRBV28 and TRBJ1-1; 7 bases fit TRBD1. In germline, CDR1 is MDHEN, CDR2 SYDVKM. The V gene end was trimmed by 6 bases and the J gene end by 0 bases; junction bases not matched to a gene: 10. The CDR3 is 16 residues long.